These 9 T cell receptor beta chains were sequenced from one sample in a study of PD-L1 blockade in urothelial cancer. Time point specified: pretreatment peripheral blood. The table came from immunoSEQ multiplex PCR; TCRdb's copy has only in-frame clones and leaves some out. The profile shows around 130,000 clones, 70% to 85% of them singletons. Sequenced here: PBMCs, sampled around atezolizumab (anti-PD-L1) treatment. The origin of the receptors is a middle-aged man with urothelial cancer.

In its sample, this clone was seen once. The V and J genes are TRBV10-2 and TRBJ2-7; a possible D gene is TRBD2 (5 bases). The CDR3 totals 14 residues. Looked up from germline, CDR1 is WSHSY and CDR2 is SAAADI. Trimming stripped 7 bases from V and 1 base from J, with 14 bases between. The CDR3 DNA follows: TGCGCCAGCACGAGGGCCTCCGCTTCCTACGAGCAGTACTTC. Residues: CASTRASASYEQYF.

The CDR3 loop reads CASSQGLPSTDTQYF. CDR3 bases: TGTGCCAGCAGCCAGGGACTACCTAGCACAGATACGCAGTATTTT. The V gene is TRBV9, the J gene TRBJ2-3, with 7 bases identical to TRBD2. The V and J ends lost 4 bases and 0 bases, in that order; junction bases with no gene match: 5. This CDR3 has 15 residues. Germline V lookup: CDR1 SGDLS, CDR2 YYNGEE. Variable domain in full (rest from reference TRBV9 and TRBJ2-3): DSGVTQTPKHLITATGQRVTLRCSPRSGDLSVYWYQQSLDQGLQFLIQYYNGEERAKGNILERFSAQQFPDLHSELNLSSLELGDSALYFCASSQGLPSTDTQYFGPGTRLTVL.

DNA of the CDR3: TGTGCCAGAAGCGGTAACGGGACTAGCAGATACAATGAGCAGTTCTTC. Encoded protein: CARSGNGTSRYNEQFF. The rearrangement joins TRBV5-3 to TRBJ2-1, with 9 bases aligning to TRBD2. TRBV5-3 is an ORF, with its function uncertain. The CDR3 spans 16 residues. V lost 4 bases and J lost 4; bases outside the gene matches: 9.

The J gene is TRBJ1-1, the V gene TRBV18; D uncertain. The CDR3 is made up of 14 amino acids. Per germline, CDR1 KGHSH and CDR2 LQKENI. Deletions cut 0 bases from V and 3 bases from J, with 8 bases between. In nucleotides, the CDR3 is TGTGCCAGCTCACCACCTGGGCCATACACTGAAGCTTTCTTT. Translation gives CASSPPGPYTEAFF.

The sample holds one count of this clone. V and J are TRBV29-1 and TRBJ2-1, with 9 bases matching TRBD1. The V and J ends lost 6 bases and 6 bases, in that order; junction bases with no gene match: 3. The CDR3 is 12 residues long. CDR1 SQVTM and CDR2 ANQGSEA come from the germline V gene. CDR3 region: CSVRDRANEQFF. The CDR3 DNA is TGCAGCGTCCGGGACAGGGCCAATGAGCAGTTCTTC.

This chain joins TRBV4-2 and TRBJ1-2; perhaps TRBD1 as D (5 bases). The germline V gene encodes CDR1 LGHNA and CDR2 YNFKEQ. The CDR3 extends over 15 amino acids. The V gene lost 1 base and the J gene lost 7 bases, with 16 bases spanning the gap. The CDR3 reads CASSQAGGRDGGYTF. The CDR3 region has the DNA TGTGCCAGCAGCCAAGCTGGGGGGAGGGATGGTGGCTACACCTTC.

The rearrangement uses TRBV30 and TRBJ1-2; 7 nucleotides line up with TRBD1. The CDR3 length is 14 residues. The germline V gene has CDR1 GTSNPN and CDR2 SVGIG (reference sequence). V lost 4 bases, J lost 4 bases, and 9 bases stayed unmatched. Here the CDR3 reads CAWNLVGGVYGYTF. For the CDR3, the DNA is TGTGCCTGGAACTTGGTAGGGGGCGTCTATGGCTACACCTTC.

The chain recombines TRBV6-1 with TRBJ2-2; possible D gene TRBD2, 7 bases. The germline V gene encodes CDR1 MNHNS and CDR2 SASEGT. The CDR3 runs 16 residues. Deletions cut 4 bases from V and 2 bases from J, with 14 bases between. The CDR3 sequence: CASSAQGRGNTGELFF. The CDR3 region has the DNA TGTGCCAGCAGTGCGCAGGGGAGGGGAAACACCGGGGAGCTGTTTTTT.

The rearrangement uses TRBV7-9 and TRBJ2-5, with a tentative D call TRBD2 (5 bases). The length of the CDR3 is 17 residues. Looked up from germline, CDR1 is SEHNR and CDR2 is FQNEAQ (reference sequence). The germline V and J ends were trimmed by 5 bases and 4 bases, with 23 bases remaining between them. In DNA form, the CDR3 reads TGTGCCAGCAGCCGAGGGCCCTCCGGTACCCGGAGAGAGACCCAGTACTTC. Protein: CASSRGPSGTRRETQYF.